Described below is a single TCR beta chain sequence and its context. This record belongs to a study of blood T cell repertoires in COVID-19. At the level of the study: The study drew acute and convalescent COVID-19 samples from the United States, Italy and Spain. From T cells, B-cell-depleted T cells, or PBMCs came the material, which was cDNA or gDNA.

The germline CDR1 and CDR2 sequences are KGHSH and LQKENI. This CDR3 has 15 residues. The V gene lost 3 bases and the J gene lost 6 bases, with 16 bases spanning the gap. In the authors' methods: Estimated nucleated cell counts came from reference gene primer amplification. Generated by immunoSEQ multiplex PCR, the TCRdb table keeps only in-frame clones and is missing some. That table furnishes V, J and clone size, whereas the DNA furnished D and trimming. Here the sample spans more than 300,000 clones, around 90% being singletons. The rearrangement joins TRBV18 to TRBJ2-3, with D possibly TRBD2 on 6 matching bases. The source of this sequence is a woman aged 18-35 years who had recovered from COVID-19. The sample consisted of peripheral blood. DNA of the CDR3: TGTGCCAGCTCACCCTCGGCTCCCCGGGAGGATACGCAGTATTTT. Protein product: CASSPSAPREDTQYF.